The clone carrying this T cell receptor (beta chain) appeared a few times. Its antigen is still unknown. During its preparation, the TCRbeta library received unique molecular identifiers. Using its own MiXCR run on the PCR reads, TCRdb lists one record per CDR3 protein. The profile shows roughly 790,000 distinct CDR3 sequences, approximately 15% of them singletons. The data derive from a study of T-cell reconstitution after alpha-beta-depleted transplantation in children. Study findings and constraints: Day-60 TCRbeta diversity that was high in some patients was derived from surviving recipient T cells and thymic progenitors. Counts and diversity of T cells one year after transplant came mostly from newly produced T cells. Alpha-beta T cells present about two months after transplant were reported to originate from several hundred expanded graft clones.

Germline lookup yields CDR1 DFQATT and CDR2 SNEGSKA (reference sequence). V lost 1 base, J lost 2 bases, and 8 bases stayed unmatched. This CDR3 region has 15 residues. The origin of this receptor is a male patient younger than 18 who had a stem cell transplant for acute lymphoblastic leukemia, so the T cells may come from the graft donor. The chain carries TRBV20-1 and TRBJ2-7; 7 nucleotides align to TRBD2. Material: PBMCs, mostly from graft donor cells, obtained 360 days after TCRalphabeta/CD19-depleted stem cell transplant. CDR3 region: CSARARGSGPYEQYF. The CDR3 DNA reads as TGCAGTGCTAGAGCTAGAGGTAGCGGGCCCTACGAGCAGTACTTC.